What follows are 22 T cell receptor beta chains derived from one specimen sequenced in a study of beta chain features in type 1 diabetes. The study reverse transcribed the entire isolated RNA, so it sequenced expressed TCRB transcripts. Measured with immunoSEQ multiplex PCR; TCRdb has only the in-frame clones, and not every one. Altogether hundreds of thousands of clones are present, around a sixth being singletons, with the ten largest covering roughly 0.098%. The sequenced sample consisted of naive CD4+ T cells from blood. These receptors were collected from a man aged 18 to 30 in good health.

A few counts support this clone. V is TRBV5-1 and J is TRBJ1-2, with TRBD1 as a possible D gene (6 bases). Trimming removed 3 bases from V and 7 bases from J, with 19 bases in between. Germline CDR1 is SGHRS and CDR2 is YFSETQ. The CDR3 spans 15 residues. The CDR3 reads CASSSRDTQRGGYTF. The DNA of the CDR3 is TGCGCCAGCAGCTCCCGGGACACCCAACGGGGTGGCTACACCTTC.

This clone turned up a few times. The chain has TRBV7-9 and TRBJ2-7, with 8 bases fitting TRBD1. V gave up 6 bases and J gave up 10 bases; unmatched junction bases: 17. The CDR3 spans 15 residues. The germline V gene has CDR1 SEHNR and CDR2 FQNEAQ (reference sequence). CDR3: CASRPLQGAWARQYF. As DNA, the CDR3 is TGTGCCAGCAGGCCTCTGCAGGGGGCTTGGGCCCGACAGTACTTC.

The rearrangement links TRBV7-9 to TRBJ1-1, with a tentative D call TRBD1 (6 bases). This CDR3 has 16 residues. CDR1 is SEHNR and CDR2 is FQNEAQ in the germline V gene (reference sequence). V lost 1 base, J lost 4 bases, and 16 bases lay in between. DNA for the CDR3: TGTGCCAGCAGCTTAGACGGCAGGGGAAAGGTCACTGAAGCTTTCTTT. Protein product: CASSLDGRGKVTEAFF.

In this sample, this clone turned up a few times. V usage is TRBV28 and J usage is TRBJ1-2; possibly TRBD1 for D (5 bases). This CDR3 spans 12 amino acids. V was cut by 8 bases and J by 2 bases, with 9 bases left in between. Per the germline V gene, CDR1 is MDHEN and CDR2 is SYDVKM. The CDR3 protein is CASHRGNYGYTF. DNA for the CDR3: TGTGCCAGCCATCGGGGCAACTATGGCTACACCTTC.

This clone occurred a few times. In DNA form, the CDR3 reads TGTGCCTCGGGACAGGGAAGCTCCTATAATTCACCCCTCCACTTT. Translation gives CASGQGSSYNSPLHF. The V and J genes are TRBV2 and TRBJ1-6, with 9 bases identical to TRBD1. This CDR3 region has 15 residues. Germline V gives CDR1 SNHLY, CDR2 FYNNEI. Trimming cost V 11 bases and J 0 bases; bases outside gene matches: 5.

This clone occurred a few times. The J gene is TRBJ1-1, the V gene TRBV5-5; D remains unclear. In germline, CDR1 is SGHKS, CDR2 YYEKEE (reference sequence). CDR3 length: 13 amino acids. V was pared by 5 bases and J by 1 base, with 9 bases between. In DNA, the CDR3 is TGTGCCAGCAGGCTGGCAGGGAACACTGAAGCTTTCTTT. It codes for CASRLAGNTEAFF.

This clone has only a few counts. The chain joins TRBV18 to TRBJ2-5; 9 nucleotides align to TRBD1. The CDR3 length is 16 residues. The V segment lost 2 bases and the J segment 1 base; nucleotides outside the gene matches: 5. CDR1 KGHSH and CDR2 LQKENI come from the germline V gene. The CDR3 sequence: CASSPGAGQGQETQYF. In DNA form, the CDR3 reads TGTGCCAGCTCACCAGGAGCGGGACAGGGCCAAGAGACCCAGTACTTC.

The chain links TRBV6-5 to TRBJ1-2; 7 bases are a match to TRBD1. The junction had 3 bases not matched to a gene; V was cut back by 2 bases and J by 0 bases. Germline CDR1 and CDR2: MNHEY and SVGAGI. CDR3 size: 15 residues. CDR3 sequence: CASSYRTGSNYGYTF. CDR3 nucleotides: TGTGCCAGCAGTTACCGGACAGGCTCTAACTATGGCTACACCTTC.

This clone was seen only a few times. The chain couples TRBV4-3 to TRBJ1-1; D might be TRBD1 (5 bases). Germline CDR1 reads LGHNA; CDR2 reads YSLEER. The CDR3 sequence is 15 residues long. The germline V and J ends were trimmed by 3 bases and 5 bases, with 16 bases remaining between them. In DNA, the CDR3 is TGCGCCAGCAGCCAGCGCCGAGAGGGGAAGACTGAAGCTTTCTTT. Protein: CASSQRREGKTEAFF.

This chain connects TRBV28 to TRBJ2-1, with D perhaps assigned TRBD1 or TRBD2 (5 bases each). V was clipped by 8 bases and J by 3 bases, with 17 bases between them. In germline, CDR1 is MDHEN, CDR2 SYDVKM. The CDR3 has 15 amino acids. The CDR3 sequence: CASHPRDQVYNEQFF. The CDR3 region has the DNA TGTGCCAGCCATCCCCGGGACCAGGTCTACAATGAGCAGTTCTTC. The variable domain in full, completed from reference TRBV28 and TRBJ2-1, reads DVKVTQSSRYLVKRTGEKVFLECVQDMDHENMFWYRQDPGLGLRLIYFSYDVKMKEKGDIPEGYSVSREKKERFSLILESASTNQTSMYLCASHPRDQVYNEQFFGPGTRLTVL.

The J gene is TRBJ1-5, the V gene TRBV7-2; 8 nucleotides line up with TRBD1. CDR1 and CDR2 (germline): SGHTA, FQGNSA. This CDR3 comprises 16 residues. Trimming took 1 base from V and 5 from J; bases not matched to a gene: 7. In nucleotides, the CDR3 is TGTGCCAGCAGCTTAGGGACAGGGATGGGCGATCAGCCCCAGCATTTT. It encodes CASSLGTGMGDQPQHF.

The V gene is TRBV7-9, the J gene TRBJ2-5; D unclear. The CDR3 consists of 12 residues. Between the trimmed V and J ends, which lost 2 bases and 4 bases, there was a span of 5 bases. Germline V gene data show CDR1 as SEHNR and CDR2 as FQNEAQ (reference sequence). CDR3 residues: CASSLRPETQYF. In DNA, the CDR3 is TGTGCCAGCAGCTTACGTCCAGAGACCCAGTACTTC.

This clone was found a few times. This chain links TRBV9 with TRBJ2-7; unclear D gene. The V gene's germline CDR1 is SGDLS and CDR2 YYNGEE. V was clipped by 0 bases and J by 0 bases, with 16 bases between them. CDR3 size: 17 residues. The CDR3, as DNA: TGTGCCAGCAGCGTAGCTTCAATTGAGCCGACCTCCTACGAGCAGTACTTC. Amino acid sequence: CASSVASIEPTSYEQYF.

This clone has a handful of counts. This chain uses TRBV6-6 with TRBJ2-7; TRBD1 is a possible D gene (5 bases). Germline assignment: CDR1 MNHNY and CDR2 SVGAGI (reference sequence). This CDR3 has 15 residues. V was cut by 7 bases and J by 7 bases, with 23 bases left in between. The DNA of the CDR3 is TGTGCCAGCAACCCCGGGCAGGGTCGACTTGGTGAGCAGTACTTC. It codes for CASNPGQGRLGEQYF.

This clone occurred a few times. This chain joins TRBV14 and TRBJ2-1; tentative D call: TRBD1 (5 bases). The CDR3 loop spans 16 amino acids. Germline loops: CDR1 SGHDN, CDR2 FVKESK. The V gene lost 4 bases and the J gene lost 4 bases, with 17 bases spanning the gap. CDR3 in amino acids: CASSPSLRAGYNEQFF. For the CDR3, the DNA is TGTGCCAGCAGCCCCTCCCTCAGGGCAGGATACAATGAGCAGTTCTTC.

The chain joins TRBV28 to TRBJ1-2; D not resolved. Deletions cut 5 bases from V and 5 bases from J, with 12 bases between. From germline, CDR1 is MDHEN and CDR2 SYDVKM. The CDR3 runs to 13 residues. As DNA, the CDR3 is TGTGCCAGCAGTGCCAGAGCTGCATATGGCTACACCTTC. Translation gives CASSARAAYGYTF.

This clone was recorded a few times. The chain has TRBV14 and TRBJ1-2; D call uncertain. CDR1 SGHDN and CDR2 FVKESK come from the germline V gene. The CDR3 loop spans 14 amino acids. With 0 bases removed from V and 2 bases from J, the gap between germline ends came to 7 bases. The CDR3 here is CASSQDWRNYGYTF. The CDR3 DNA reads TGTGCCAGCAGCCAAGATTGGCGCAACTATGGCTACACCTTC.

There are a few counts of this clone. The chain uses TRBV5-1 and TRBJ2-3; no definite D call. Germline V CDR1 and CDR2: SGHRS, YFSETQ. The V gene lost 0 bases and the J gene lost 3 bases, with 14 bases spanning the gap. The CDR3 consists of 16 residues. The CDR3 spells CASSLEWSRQTDTQYF. DNA for the CDR3: TGCGCCAGCAGCTTGGAGTGGTCTAGGCAAACAGATACGCAGTATTTT.

In this sample, this clone turned up a few times. V and J are TRBV7-3 and TRBJ2-7; unclear D gene. V lost 3 bases, J lost 3 bases, and 12 bases lay in between. CDR3 length: 14 amino acids. Looked up from germline, CDR1 is SGHTA and CDR2 is FQGTGA. CDR3 coding DNA: TGTGCCAGCAGCTTGGGTCCGAAAGACTACGAGCAGTACTTC. This codes for CASSLGPKDYEQYF. Looking up the rest from reference TRBV7-3 and TRBJ2-7 gives the full variable domain: GAGVSQTPSNKVTEKGKYVELRCDPISGHTALYWYRQSLGQGPEFLIYFQGTGAADDSGLPNDRFFAVRPEGSVSTLKIQRTERGDSAVYLCASSLGPKDYEQYFGPGTRLTVT.

The V gene is TRBV28, the J gene TRBJ2-2; TRBD2 might be the D (6 bases). The V end was cut by 2 bases, the J end by 5 bases, with 9 bases between. Per germline, CDR1 MDHEN and CDR2 SYDVKM. CDR3 length: 14 amino acids. Written as DNA, the CDR3 is TGTGCCAGCAGTTTAGGGGGGAGAACCGGGGAGCTGTTTTTT. Protein: CASSLGGRTGELFF.

This clone was counted a few times. V is TRBV10-3 and J is TRBJ2-7; 8 positions agree with TRBD1. The germline CDR1 and CDR2 sequences are ENHRY and SYGVKD. The V gene end was trimmed by 10 bases and the J gene end by 6 bases; junction bases not matched to a gene: 8. The CDR3 has 12 amino acids. The CDR3 nucleotides read TGTGCCAGCTGGACAGGGTCGGGCGAGCAGTACTTC. It is translated as CASWTGSGEQYF.

This clone was observed a single time. The rearrangement joins TRBV7-8 to TRBJ1-6; 7 nucleotides align to TRBD1. The CDR3 is 15 amino acids. The ends lost 0 bases at V and 9 bases at J; junction bases unmatched: 5. Germline CDR1 is SGHVS and CDR2 is FQNEAQ. The CDR3 reads CASSLAITGVSPLHF. In DNA, the CDR3 is TGTGCCAGCAGCTTAGCGATAACAGGGGTTTCACCCCTCCACTTT.